The 2 T cell receptor beta chains below all came from one sample that was sequenced in a study of identical twins. TCRdb re-called the 5' RACE reads with MiXCR, one entry per CDR3 protein. The data contain about 530,000 distinct CDR3 sequences, around 24% of them singletons. These data were also reused for a study on yellow fever vaccine responses in identical twins.

Sequencing was carried out using CD4+ T cells sorted from blood. These receptors were collected from a woman aged 18-29 years in good health.

This clonotype was seen a handful of times. The chain has TRBV3-1 and TRBJ2-4; D remains unclear. CDR1 and CDR2 from the germline V gene are LGHDT and YNNKEL (reference sequence). Trimming cost V 6 bases and J 0 bases, with 6 bases left between them. The CDR3 has 13 residues. The CDR3 reads CASSPVAKNIQYF. The CDR3 region has the DNA TGTGCCAGCAGTCCAGTAGCCAAAAACATTCAGTACTTC.

This clonotype was picked up a small number of times. The chain employs TRBV4-1 and TRBJ2-7; 8 positions match TRBD1. The CDR3 is 16 amino acids. Germline V gene data show CDR1 as MGHRA and CDR2 as YSYEKL. The V gene end was trimmed by 1 base and the J gene end by 7 bases; junction bases not matched to a gene: 12. CDR3 DNA sequence: TGCGCCAGCAGCCAAGGGGCTGGGCAGGGGGCGGGAGAGCAGTACTTC. Its translation is CASSQGAGQGAGEQYF.